The 21 T cell receptor beta chains below come from one sample, sequenced in a study of T cell responses to AZD1222 COVID-19 vaccine. This table comes from immunoSEQ multiplex PCR, and its TCRdb copy is limited to in-frame clones, with some not included. This sample yields 150,000 to 200,000 clones, of which 92% are seen a single time; 0.9% to 1.2% belongs to the top ten. Sequences were derived from peripheral blood, sampled 28 days after the second AZD1222 dose. All receptors come from an adult who received the AZD1222 COVID-19 vaccine.

The chain has TRBV7-9 and TRBJ1-1; D is unclear. This CDR3 comprises 13 residues. Trimming removed 3 bases at V and 3 bases at J, with 8 bases between. CDR1 is SEHNR, CDR2 FQNEAQ, per germline (reference sequence). CDR3 DNA: TGTGCCAGCAGCTTCTCCACAGACACTGAAGCTTTCTTT. The encoded protein is CASSFSTDTEAFF. Full variable domain (rest looked up from reference TRBV7-9 and TRBJ1-1): DTGVSQNPRHKITKRGQNVTFRCDPISEHNRLYWYRQTLGQGPEFLTYFQNEAQLEKSRLLSDRFSAERPKGSFSTLEIQRTEQGDSAMYLCASSFSTDTEAFFGQGTRLTVV.

This chain joins TRBV2 and TRBJ1-5; maybe TRBD1 (6 bases). The germline V gene has CDR1 SNHLY and CDR2 FYNNEI. The CDR3 covers 18 residues. The germline V and J ends were trimmed by 7 bases and 1 base, with 23 bases remaining between them. This CDR3 is CASNQDRDFWSSNQPQHF. Written as DNA, the CDR3 is TGTGCCAGCAATCAGGACAGAGACTTTTGGTCCAGCAATCAGCCCCAGCATTTT.

The chain uses TRBV3-1 (or the pseudogene TRBV3-2) and TRBJ1-5, with D uncertain. The germline V and J ends were trimmed by 1 base and 11 bases, with 12 bases remaining between them. Germline V gene sequence: CDR1 LGHDT, CDR2 YNNKEL (reference sequence). This CDR3 is 13 amino acids long. CDR3 region: CASSQGPASAQHF. DNA for the CDR3: TGTGCCAGCAGCCAAGGACCCGCTTCGGCCCAGCATTTT.

The chain is built from TRBV5-8 and TRBJ1-2; the match to TRBD1 covers 7 bases. The CDR3 covers 13 residues. V shed 5 bases, J shed 4 bases, and the junction held 5 bases outside the gene matches. Germline CDR1 reads SGHTS; CDR2 reads YDEGEE. CDR3 in DNA: TGTGCCAGCAGTTCCGACAGGGTCTATGGCTACACCTTC. It specifies CASSSDRVYGYTF. The full variable domain, in which reference TRBV5-8 and TRBJ1-2 provide the parts outside the CDR3, is EAGVTQSPTHLIKTRGQQATLRCSPISGHTSVYWYQQALGLGLQFLLWYDEGEERNRGNFPPRFSGRQFPNYSSELNVNALELEDSALYLCASSSDRVYGYTFGSGTRLTVV.

V is TRBV9 and J is TRBJ1-3, with D unclear. Looked up from germline, CDR1 is SGDLS and CDR2 is YYNGEE. CDR3 size: 13 residues. The V end lost 3 bases, the J end lost 4 bases, and 8 bases lay between the germline ends. The DNA of the CDR3 is TGTGCCAGCAGCGAAAACATCGGAAACACCATATATTTT. The encoded protein is CASSENIGNTIYF.

V usage is TRBV5-5 and J usage is TRBJ2-1, with 7 bases that match TRBD1. V lost 3 bases, J lost 2 bases, and 8 bases stayed unmatched. CDR1 SGHKS and CDR2 YYEKEE come from the germline V gene (reference sequence). This CDR3 has 16 amino acids. The DNA for the CDR3 is TGTGCCAGCAGCTCGTCCGGGACAGCGGCCTACAATGAGCAGTTCTTC. This encodes CASSSSGTAAYNEQFF.

The V gene is TRBV6-5, the J gene TRBJ1-1, with a weak D call TRBD1 (6 bases). Germline CDR1 MNHEY, CDR2 SVGAGI. Trimming cost V 7 bases and J 0 bases, with 15 bases left between them. This CDR3 has 15 amino acids. CDR3 amino acids: CASTLQRGMNTEAFF. The CDR3 DNA reads as TGTGCCAGCACTCTACAAAGGGGGATGAACACTGAAGCTTTCTTT.

This chain links TRBV5-1 with TRBJ2-5; no clear D gene. The CDR3 is 11 amino acids. The V end was cut by 6 bases, the J end by 3 bases, with 6 bases between. Germline V gene data show CDR1 as SGHRS and CDR2 as YFSETQ. The CDR3 DNA follows: TGCGCCAGCAAAGAAGAAGAGACCCAGTACTTC. Amino acid sequence: CASKEEETQYF.

The chain links TRBV6-6 to TRBJ2-5; 12 nucleotides align to TRBD2. J lost 9 bases, V lost 6 bases, and 8 bases had no gene match. This CDR3 region has 14 residues. Germline V gene lookup returns CDR1 MNHNY and CDR2 SVGAGI (reference sequence). CDR3 protein: CASSLTSGRMAQYF. The CDR3 nucleotides are TGTGCCAGCAGCTTAACTAGCGGGAGGATGGCCCAGTACTTC.

This chain uses TRBV27 with TRBJ1-5; D remains unclear. The CDR3 contains 15 residues. Germline V gene lookup returns CDR1 MNHEY and CDR2 SMNVEV (reference sequence). Trimming took 5 bases from V and 1 from J, leaving 12 bases between them. Written as DNA, the CDR3 is TGTGCCAGCAGTCCTATTCAAGCCAGCAATCAGCCCCAGCATTTT. This sequence encodes CASSPIQASNQPQHF.

The J gene is TRBJ1-3, the V gene TRBV4-1, with TRBD1 matching over 7 bases. Germline V gene data show CDR1 as MGHRA and CDR2 as YSYEKL. The CDR3 runs to 18 residues. The ends lost 0 bases at V and 3 bases at J; junction bases unmatched: 11. The CDR3 DNA sequence: TGCGCCAGCAGCCAAGATGGATGGGAGGGGGCAGGTGGAAACACCATATATTTT. Protein sequence: CASSQDGWEGAGGNTIYF.

This clone showed up just once. This chain links TRBV18 with TRBJ1-3; 8 bases are shared with TRBD1. CDR1 KGHSH and CDR2 LQKENI come from the germline V gene. Losses at the gene ends were 2 bases for V and 0 bases for J; bases not matched to a gene: 6. This CDR3 is 17 amino acids long. The CDR3 here is CASSPAGGIISGNTIYF. The CDR3 DNA is TGTGCCAGCTCACCAGCAGGGGGCATCATCTCTGGAAACACCATATATTTT.

V and J are TRBV5-6 and TRBJ2-7; D is ambiguous. In germline, CDR1 is SGHDT, CDR2 YYEEEE. This CDR3 has 12 amino acids. Trimming pared 4 bases from V and 0 bases from J, leaving 5 bases between. The CDR3 DNA sequence: TGTGCCAGCAGCCTGAGCTCCTACGAGCAGTACTTC. Its protein product is CASSLSSYEQYF. The full variable domain, its missing parts supplied by reference TRBV5-6 and TRBJ2-7, is DAGVTQSPTHLIKTRGQQVTLRCSPKSGHDTVSWYQQALGQGPQFIFQYYEEEERQRGNFPDRFSGHQFPNYSSELNVNALLLGDSALYLCASSLSSYEQYFGPGTRLTVT.

The chain couples TRBV5-1 to TRBJ1-2; 8 nucleotides agree with TRBD1. The CDR3 contains 15 residues. CDR1 SGHRS and CDR2 YFSETQ come from the germline V gene. The J segment lost 5 bases and the V segment lost 0 bases, leaving 6 bases of the junction unmatched. In nucleotides, the CDR3 is TGCGCCAGCAGCTTGGGGGGGACAGGCCCGTATGGCTACACCTTC. Protein: CASSLGGTGPYGYTF.

CDR3 region: CASSYGLGIHETQYF. CDR3 sequence (DNA): TGTGCCAGCAGCTATGGACTAGGAATACATGAGACCCAGTACTTC. V gene TRBV9 combines with J gene TRBJ2-5, with TRBD2 identical over 7 bases. The germline V gene encodes CDR1 SGDLS and CDR2 YYNGEE. J gave up 5 bases and V 4 bases, and 11 bases lay outside the gene matches. CDR3 length equals 15 residues.

This chain links TRBV6-5 with TRBJ1-2; no definite D call. This CDR3 region has 12 residues. Trimming left V 8 bases short and J 0 bases short, with 7 bases between. Germline V CDR1 and CDR2: MNHEY, SVGAGI. The CDR3 spells CASGQANYGYTF. In DNA, the CDR3 is TGTGCCAGCGGCCAAGCTAACTATGGCTACACCTTC.

The rearrangement links TRBV4-1 to TRBJ2-7; the D gene is possibly TRBD1 (5 bases). CDR1 and CDR2 (germline): MGHRA, YSYEKL. CDR3 size: 16 residues. Trimming pared 0 bases from V and 0 bases from J, leaving 12 bases between. CDR3 sequence: CASSQETGELSYEQYF. In DNA, the CDR3 is TGCGCCAGCAGCCAAGAAACAGGCGAGCTCTCCTACGAGCAGTACTTC.

CDR3 coding DNA: TGTGCCAGCAGTTTTAAGGGGGCAGGGGCGAACACTGAAGCTTTCTTT. Translating it yields CASSFKGAGANTEAFF. The rearrangement uses TRBV27 and TRBJ1-1, with 7 nucleotides matching TRBD1. The CDR3 is 16 residues long. Trimming cost V 3 bases and J 1 base; bases outside gene matches: 8. Germline loops: CDR1 MNHEY, CDR2 SMNVEV (reference sequence).

V is TRBV30 and J is TRBJ2-7; 8 bases map to TRBD2. The CDR3 is 13 residues long. Germline CDR1 reads GTSNPN; CDR2 reads SVGIG (reference sequence). Trimming took 1 base from V and 5 from J; bases not matched to a gene: 4. DNA for the CDR3: TGTGCCTGGAGTGAGCGGGGGTGGGACGAGCAGTACTTC. Translating it yields CAWSERGWDEQYF. Full variable domain (remainder filled in from reference TRBV30 and TRBJ2-7): SQTIHQWPATLVQPVGSPLSLECTVEGTSNPNLYWYRQAAGRGLQLLFYSVGIGQISSEVPQNLSASRPQDRQFILSSKKLLLSDSGFYLCAWSERGWDEQYFGPGTRLTVT.

CDR3 sequence (DNA): TGTGCCAGCAGCCCAAGGGCGGGAGAGCAGTTCTTC. This gives the protein CASSPRAGEQFF. The chain uses TRBV11-2 and TRBJ2-1; D is perhaps TRBD2 (6 bases). V shed 5 bases and J shed 10 bases, with 12 bases lying between them. The CDR3 totals 12 residues. Germline CDR1 SGHAT, CDR2 FQNNGV.

The gene calls are TRBV3-1 (or the pseudogene TRBV3-2) and TRBJ1-1; D perhaps matches TRBD1 (6 bases). This CDR3 is 13 amino acids long. The germline V gene encodes CDR1 LGHDT and CDR2 YNNKEL (reference sequence). V was trimmed by 6 bases and J by 2 bases, leaving 10 bases between them. CDR3 loop: CASRQQGNTEAFF. CDR3 coding DNA: TGTGCCAGCAGACAACAGGGTAACACTGAAGCTTTCTTT.